One and the same sample provided the 10 T cell receptor beta chains below, sequenced in a study of CD8 T cells in Susac syndrome. RNA totalling roughly 0.5 to 1 ug underwent reverse transcription with random hexamers. TCRdb reprocessed the immunoSEQ multiplex PCR reads via MiXCR and lists one record per CDR3 protein. This table has under 55,000 distinct CDR3 sequences, 93% appearing once. The specimen sequenced was CD8+ T cells from PBMCs. These receptors were obtained from a human donor with multiple sclerosis.

The chain recombines TRBV19 with TRBJ2-1, with D perhaps matching TRBD2 (6 bases). V was trimmed by 7 bases and J by 4 bases, leaving 14 bases between them. Per the germline V gene, CDR1 is LNHDA and CDR2 is SQIVND (reference sequence). CDR3 length: 14 amino acids. The CDR3 sequence is CASIGSGLYNEQFF. CDR3 nucleotide sequence: TGTGCCAGTATAGGTAGCGGTCTTTACAATGAGCAGTTCTTC.

The chain has TRBV27 and TRBJ2-1; D not certain. V was pared by 6 bases and J by 4 bases, with 4 bases between. Germline values: CDR1 MNHEY, CDR2 SMNVEV (reference sequence). The CDR3 loop spans 11 amino acids. CDR3 nucleotide sequence: TGTGCCAGCAGGAGGTACAATGAGCAGTTCTTC. Translated: CASRRYNEQFF.

V and J are TRBV4-3 and TRBJ2-6; D remains ambiguous. CDR1 is LGHNA and CDR2 is YSLEER in the germline V gene. Trimming took off 2 bases at V and 0 bases at J, with 11 bases between the two ends. The CDR3 is 17 residues long. CDR3 sequence: CASSQIEEFSGANVLTF. CDR3 bases: TGCGCCAGCAGCCAAATCGAAGAGTTCTCTGGGGCCAACGTCCTGACTTTC.

The chain couples TRBV14 to TRBJ2-7; D remains unclear. The CDR3 sequence is 14 residues long. The ends were cut back, 0 bases at V and 5 bases at J, with 11 bases in the middle. Germline V CDR1 and CDR2: SGHDN, FVKESK. CDR3 DNA sequence: TGTGCCAGCAGCCAAGATGGATATTGGGACGAGCAGTACTTC. This codes for CASSQDGYWDEQYF.

The chain uses TRBV9 and TRBJ1-2; TRBD1 aligns across 7 bases. Trimming removed 3 bases from V and 7 bases from J; junction bases left unmatched: 9. The CDR3 consists of 14 residues. Germline CDR1 and CDR2: SGDLS and YYNGEE. The CDR3 DNA sequence: TGTGCCAGCAGCGCCCGGGACAGACCTACTGGCTACACCTTC. It encodes CASSARDRPTGYTF.

In the case of this clonotype: An end of the junction does not agree with germline; a read error may underlie this. V usage is TRBV13 and J usage is TRBJ1-4; D is ambiguous. The CDR3 sequence is 13 residues long. Germline lookup yields CDR1 PRHDT and CDR2 FYEKMQ (reference sequence). The CDR3 sequence is CASSFSGPKSLRF. The CDR3 DNA follows: TGTGCCAGCAGCTTCTCCGGGCCAAAATCCTTACGATTT.

The chain is built from TRBV30 and TRBJ1-2; 10 nucleotides line up with TRBD1. CDR1 and CDR2 (germline): GTSNPN, SVGIG (reference sequence). Trimming at V came to 2 bases and at J to 3 bases, leaving 3 bases not matched to a gene. The CDR3 sequence is 14 residues long. The DNA of the CDR3 is TGTGCCTGGAGTTCCGGGACAGGGGACTATGGCTACACCTTC. It yields the protein CAWSSGTGDYGYTF.

J is TRBJ2-1 and V is TRBV7-2, with D perhaps TRBD2 (6 bases). The CDR3 length is 16 residues. Trimming stripped 5 bases from V and 10 bases from J, with 24 bases between. Germline values: CDR1 SGHTA, CDR2 FQGNSA. CDR3 protein: CASSDKSRGTLLEQFF. CDR3 DNA: TGTGCCAGCAGCGACAAGTCGCGGGGAACCTTGCTGGAGCAGTTCTTC.

V and J are TRBV6-1 and TRBJ2-1; D perhaps matches TRBD1 (6 bases). V lost 2 bases to trimming and J lost 3 bases, with 11 bases between them. This CDR3 region has 15 residues. Germline V gene data show CDR1 as MNHNS and CDR2 as SASEGT. The DNA for the CDR3 is TGTGCCAGCAGTGAACTAGGACAGCGCTACAATGAGCAGTTCTTC. Its protein product is CASSELGQRYNEQFF.

This clonotype came up once. The CDR3 protein is CSVVAANYGYTF. In nucleotides, the CDR3 is TGCAGCGTTGTTGCAGCTAACTATGGCTACACCTTC. The chain couples TRBV29-1 to TRBJ1-2, with D uncertain. Per the germline V gene, CDR1 is SQVTM and CDR2 is ANQGSEA. Trimming cost V 4 bases and J 0 bases, with 6 bases left between them. The CDR3 has 12 amino acids.